This T cell receptor beta chain is from a study of blood T cell repertoires in COVID-19. The study assigned cohorts using participant-reported clinical history. TCRdb keeps only in-frame clones here, not all; method: immunoSEQ multiplex PCR. The table lists 290,000 or so clones, roughly 86% of them singletons. Specimen: PBMCs or T cells enriched from blood (not recorded which). The sequence came from a woman aged 18-29 years who had recovered from COVID-19.

CDR3 amino acids: CASSPPGTDYNEQFF. CDR3 DNA: TGTGCCAGCAGTCCCCCCGGGACAGATTACAATGAGCAGTTCTTC. The rearrangement joins TRBV27 to TRBJ2-1, with 7 bases lining up with TRBD1. Unmatched junction bases numbered 8, after V lost 5 bases and J lost 4 bases. Germline values: CDR1 MNHEY, CDR2 SMNVEV (reference sequence). This CDR3 is 15 amino acids long.